This entry describes one T cell receptor (beta chain). What antigen it recognizes has not been identified. Base qualities were left out, and no much larger clone turns up one base away. Trimming accounts for 5 bases at V and 7 bases at J, while the number of junction bases matched to no gene is 10. Inclusive of the bounding cysteine and phenylalanine, the CDR3 is 14 residues long. Solely the CDR3 DNA is kept, with 42 bases framed from the first base. CDR1 is given as SEHNR and CDR2 as FQNEAQ, both from the germline V gene (reference sequence). The collaborating institutions used their own protocols to collect whole blood in K2EDTA tubes. For TCRbeta analysis, collaborators shipped samples as frozen whole blood, isolated PBMCs, or DNA extracted from either of those sample types. This specimen belongs to a study of blood T cell repertoires in COVID-19 (dated by TCRdb to the early 2020s). With regard to the full study: Samples covering the acute and convalescent phases of COVID-19 were provided by collaborators in the United States, Italy and Spain. The prospective study material was composed of cDNA or gDNA derived from T cells, B-cell-depleted T cells, or PBMCs. Deeply sampled blood TCRbeta repertoires from subjects exposed to, actively infected with, or recovered from COVID-19 were included in the dataset. The repertoires were released in a freely available public database meant as a resource for research on the immune response to SARS-CoV-2. Samples were obtained from the ongoing ImmuneRACE study (first 160 participants) and from about 1,300 subjects provided by 6 global collaborators. Sample metadata almost always included a de-identified subject ID, COVID-19 status, age in years and sex. Where available, HLA class I and class II types were taken from metadata supplied by the sample provider and were not determined by assay-based typing.

TCRbeta CDR3 regions were amplified from genomic DNA using the immunoSEQ Assay, a bias-controlled multiplex PCR. The study's processing was this. The number of nucleated cells in each sample was estimated from the amplification of reference gene primers within the assay. To quantify the absolute abundance of each unique TCRbeta CDR3 rearrangement, sequence reads were collapsed and filtered. For each sample, productive Simpson clonality was calculated by taking the square root of Simpson's diversity index across productive rearrangements. TCRdb's version of the immuneACCESS table is confined to in-frame rearrangements and falls short of the full clone set. An unresolved V gene accounts for under half of the shortfall where checked; the remainder is of unknown origin. V, J and clone size derive from that table, while D and trimming were established from the DNA sequence. Within this sample are approximately 90,000 clones, with around 90% of them counted one time only. The ten largest clones add up to roughly 3.5% of the sample.

Overall study outcomes, separate from this receptor: How much clinical and demographic metadata was included differed by source and by participant, and the metadata was provided uncurated.

The receptor comes from a woman in her seventies with acute or convalescent COVID-19. The receptor chain draws on TRBV7-9 and TRBJ1-2, with 7 bases in between that match TRBD1. Material for sequencing was peripheral blood. The CDR3 is CASSTGQALSGYTF. The DNA sequence is TGTGCCAGCAGCACCGGACAGGCACTATCTGGCTACACCTTC. Supplemented by the reference TRBV7-9 and TRBJ1-2 proteins around the CDR3, the complete variable domain is DTGVSQNPRHKITKRGQNVTFRCDPISEHNRLYWYRQTLGQGPEFLTYFQNEAQLEKSRLLSDRFSAERPKGSFSTLEIQRTEQGDSAMYLCASSTGQALSGYTFGSGTRLTVV.